One sample yielded the 29 T cell receptor beta chains listed below, sequenced in a study of cytomegalovirus exposure and HLA in healthy donors. The PCR was carried out with 60 Vbeta primers and 13 Jbeta primers. Clones were sequenced by immunoSEQ multiplex PCR, and TCRdb holds only the in-frame ones, with some missing. The table includes some 98,000 clones, about 81% detected once. Sequenced sample: PBMCs. The receptors here all came from a man aged 40-55 years in good health and CMV-seronegative.

The chain uses TRBV6-1 and TRBJ1-5, with a possible D match to TRBD1 (6 bases). Deletions cut 5 bases from V and 1 base from J, with 12 bases between. There are 15 residues in the CDR3. The germline V gene has CDR1 MNHNS and CDR2 SASEGT. Here the CDR3 DNA reads TGTGCCAGCAGTCCCCCCAGGGGAAGCAATCAGCCCCAGCATTTT. Protein product: CASSPPRGSNQPQHF.

In its sample, this clone was seen a few times. The J gene is TRBJ1-1, the V gene TRBV2, with no clear D. V gave up 3 bases and J gave up 0 bases, with 8 bases separating them. The CDR3 has 14 amino acids. Germline CDR1 and CDR2: SNHLY and FYNNEI. The CDR3 reads CASSDPGLNTEAFF. The DNA for the CDR3 is TGTGCCAGCAGTGACCCTGGGCTGAACACTGAAGCTTTCTTT.

The chain carries TRBV7-3 and TRBJ1-6, with 12 bases identical to TRBD1. With V trimmed by 1 base and J by 7 bases, 14 bases remained unmatched. The CDR3 covers 20 residues. Germline V gene sequence: CDR1 SGHTA, CDR2 FQGTGA. The CDR3 protein is CASSLNSRDRGPTRNSPLHF. Written as DNA, the CDR3 is TGTGCCAGCAGCTTAAACTCCCGGGACAGGGGGCCAACACGCAATTCACCCCTCCACTTT.

The DNA of the CDR3 is TGTGCCAGCAGCTTTCGGGGAGTAAGCTCCTACGAGCAGTACTTC. This gives the protein CASSFRGVSSYEQYF. The rearrangement links TRBV7-8 to TRBJ2-7, with D possibly TRBD2 on 5 matching bases. CDR1 is SGHVS and CDR2 is FQNEAQ in the germline V gene. This CDR3 region has 15 residues. V was trimmed by 3 bases and J by 0 bases, leaving 12 bases between them.

V and J are TRBV18 and TRBJ1-2; D is possibly TRBD1 (5 bases). The CDR3 sequence is 14 residues long. CDR1 is KGHSH and CDR2 is LQKENI in the germline V gene. Trimming removed 5 bases at V and 5 bases at J, with 15 bases between. The CDR3 DNA is TGTGCCAGCTCAACCCGTGGGGGGGAGTATGGCTACACCTTC. It encodes CASSTRGGEYGYTF.

The V call is TRBV10-3, the J call TRBJ2-2; maybe TRBD2 (5 bases). Trimming removed 8 bases at V and 0 bases at J, with 7 bases between. CDR3 length: 13 residues. Germline V CDR1 and CDR2: ENHRY, SYGVKD. This CDR3 reads CAIWTANTGELFF. Written as DNA, the CDR3 is TGTGCCATCTGGACTGCGAACACCGGGGAGCTGTTTTTT.

This chain uses TRBV2 with TRBJ2-1; D remains unclear. This CDR3 region has 11 residues. Germline CDR1 is SNHLY and CDR2 is FYNNEI. Trimming cost V 5 bases and J 4 bases, with 3 bases left between them. CDR3 coding DNA: TGTGCCAGCAGTTATTACAATGAGCAGTTCTTC. Translated, it gives CASSYYNEQFF.

This rearrangement joins TRBV6-1 to TRBJ1-5; a weak D match, TRBD1 (6 bases). The ends were cut back, 2 bases at V and 4 bases at J, with 9 bases in the middle. Germline CDR1 is MNHNS and CDR2 is SASEGT. This CDR3 comprises 14 residues. CDR3 residues: CASSEMGANQPQHF. CDR3 nucleotide sequence: TGTGCCAGCAGTGAAATGGGGGCAAATCAGCCCCAGCATTTT.

This clone was seen a handful of times. V is TRBV5-1 and J is TRBJ2-1; 8 bases align to TRBD1. V lost 0 bases to trimming and J lost 8 bases; unmatched junction nucleotides: 10. The CDR3 runs to 16 residues. The germline V gene has CDR1 SGHRS and CDR2 YFSETQ. The CDR3: CASSLAGGVQIDEQFF. The CDR3 coding sequence is TGCGCCAGCAGCTTGGCAGGGGGCGTTCAGATCGATGAGCAGTTCTTC. Drawing the rest from reference TRBV5-1 and TRBJ2-1, the complete variable domain is KAGVTQTPRYLIKTRGQQVTLSCSPISGHRSVSWYQQTPGQGLQFLFEYFSETQRNKGNFPGRFSGRQFSNSRSEMNVSTLELGDSALYLCASSLAGGVQIDEQFFGPGTRLTVL.

Comment on this clone: Other DNA variants within this sample encode the same CDR3. This chain joins TRBV5-6 and TRBJ1-5; D ambiguous. Trimming left V 2 bases short and J 1 base short, with 10 bases between. The CDR3 runs 15 residues. CDR1 is SGHDT and CDR2 is YYEEEE in the germline V gene. CDR3 protein: CASSLAGGSNQPQHF. The CDR3 nucleotides read TGTGCCAGCAGCTTAGCGGGAGGGAGCAATCAGCCCCAGCATTTT.

Remarks on this clone: Other nucleotide sequences in the sample specify the same CDR3. V is TRBV13 and J is TRBJ2-7, with a weak D call TRBD2 (5 bases). This CDR3 has 12 residues. Trimming removed 4 bases at V and 3 bases at J, with 7 bases between. The V gene's germline CDR1 is PRHDT and CDR2 FYEKMQ (reference sequence). In nucleotides, the CDR3 is TGTGCCAGCAGCTCCGGAGGCTACGAGCAGTACTTC. This gives the protein CASSSGGYEQYF.

The chain carries TRBV10-1 and TRBJ1-1; D not certain. The CDR3 sequence is 16 residues long. Germline V gene sequence: CDR1 WNHNN, CDR2 SYGVQD (reference sequence). Trimming pared 0 bases from V and 0 bases from J, leaving 11 bases between. This chain's CDR3 is CASSESVGSMNTEAFF. CDR3 DNA sequence: TGCGCCAGCAGTGAGTCTGTGGGCTCAATGAACACTGAAGCTTTCTTT.

V is TRBV7-2 and J is TRBJ1-5, with D tentatively TRBD1 (5 bases). V lost 1 base and J lost 1, with 11 bases in between. Germline V gene data show CDR1 as SGHTA and CDR2 as FQGNSA. There are 16 residues in the CDR3. The CDR3 region has the DNA TGTGCCAGCAGCTTAGTTATGGGACTGAGCAATCAGCCCCAGCATTTT. Amino acid sequence: CASSLVMGLSNQPQHF.

This chain connects TRBV7-9 to TRBJ1-1, with D unclear. The CDR3 contains 12 residues. CDR1 is SEHNR and CDR2 is FQNEAQ in the germline V gene (reference sequence). V lost 7 bases, J lost 5 bases, and 11 bases lay in between. CDR3 nucleotides: TGTGCCAGCAATAAAGCGCAAACTGAAGCTTTCTTT. This translates into CASNKAQTEAFF. Variable domain in full (rest from reference TRBV7-9 and TRBJ1-1): DTGVSQNPRHKITKRGQNVTFRCDPISEHNRLYWYRQTLGQGPEFLTYFQNEAQLEKSRLLSDRFSAERPKGSFSTLEIQRTEQGDSAMYLCASNKAQTEAFFGQGTRLTVV.

The rearrangement joins TRBV7-9 to TRBJ2-1, with 11 positions matching TRBD1. Losses at the gene ends were 5 bases for V and 4 bases for J; bases not matched to a gene: 7. The CDR3 contains 16 residues. Germline CDR1 SEHNR, CDR2 FQNEAQ (reference sequence). CDR3 sequence reads: CASSPGTGGSYNEQFF. The CDR3 DNA reads as TGTGCCAGCAGCCCGGGGACAGGGGGGTCATACAATGAGCAGTTCTTC.

The gene calls are TRBV27 and TRBJ1-2; TRBD1 agrees at 7 bases. Germline lookup yields CDR1 MNHEY and CDR2 SMNVEV (reference sequence). J lost 7 bases, V lost 6 bases, and 8 bases had no gene match. The CDR3 sequence is 13 residues long. CDR3 coding DNA: TGTGCCAGCAGCCAACAGGGGAGGAGTGGCTACACCTTC. This codes for CASSQQGRSGYTF.

The gene calls are TRBV9 and TRBJ1-1; no clear D gene. Trimming removed 0 bases from V and 0 bases from J, with 6 bases in between. The CDR3 is 14 residues long. Germline CDR1 and CDR2: SGDLS and YYNGEE. CDR3 protein: CASSVDIMNTEAFF. The CDR3 DNA sequence: TGTGCCAGCAGCGTAGACATCATGAACACTGAAGCTTTCTTT.

The chain uses TRBV19 and TRBJ1-1; D unresolved. Germline-derived CDR1 and CDR2 are LNHDA and SQIVND (reference sequence). CDR3 length equals 17 residues. V dropped 5 bases and J dropped 1 base, with 20 bases sitting between them. The CDR3 reads CASSPAPVRDQNTEAFF. The CDR3 DNA follows: TGTGCCAGTAGTCCCGCTCCCGTCCGGGATCAGAACACTGAAGCTTTCTTT.

The chain joins TRBV30 to TRBJ2-7, with 8 bases fitting TRBD1. Germline V gene data show CDR1 as GTSNPN and CDR2 as SVGIG (reference sequence). Trimming cost V 3 bases and J 4 bases; bases outside gene matches: 11. The CDR3 spans 15 residues. The CDR3 sequence: CAWRGQVNHPYEQYF. CDR3 DNA: TGTGCCTGGAGGGGACAGGTCAATCATCCTTACGAGCAGTACTTC.

This clone was observed a few times. The junction does not match germline at one end; this may be a read error. The V gene is TRBV5-1, the J gene TRBJ2-7; 7 nucleotides line up with TRBD1. Germline lookup yields CDR1 SGHRS and CDR2 YFSETQ. The CDR3 has 10 amino acids. This chain's CDR3 is CASSTGQIKF. DNA for the CDR3: TGCGCCAGCAGCACGGGACAGATCAAGTTC.

Only a few counts were recorded for this clone. The chain employs TRBV14 and TRBJ2-1, with TRBD2 identical over 9 bases. The CDR3 runs 15 residues. V gave up 7 bases and J gave up 6 bases; unmatched junction bases: 10. Germline CDR1 is SGHDN and CDR2 is FVKESK. CDR3 loop: CASNPLGGGGNEQFF. The CDR3 bases are TGTGCCAGCAACCCCCTCGGCGGGGGGGGCAATGAGCAGTTCTTC. Together with reference TRBV14 and TRBJ2-1, the CDR3 gives the full variable domain: EAGVTQFPSHSVIEKGQTVTLRCDPISGHDNLYWYRRVMGKEIKFLLHFVKESKQDESGMPNNRFLAERTGGTYSTLKVQPAELEDSGVYFCASNPLGGGGNEQFFGPGTRLTVL.

This chain uses TRBV18 with TRBJ2-3, with a tentative D call TRBD2 (6 bases). Per germline, CDR1 KGHSH and CDR2 LQKENI. This CDR3 region has 14 residues. V lost 1 base and J lost 5, with 10 bases in between. The CDR3 sequence: CASSPLSAGDTQYF. CDR3 DNA: TGTGCCAGCTCACCACTATCAGCGGGAGATACGCAGTATTTT. Full variable domain (missing parts from reference TRBV18 and TRBJ2-3): NAGVMQNPRHLVRRRGQEARLRCSPMKGHSHVYWYRQLPEEGLKFMVYLQKENIIDESGMPKERFSAEFPKEGPSILRIQQVVRGDSAAYFCASSPLSAGDTQYFGPGTRLTVL.

This chain links TRBV2 with TRBJ2-3; 7 bases are a match to TRBD1. The CDR3 sequence is 14 residues long. Germline V gene lookup returns CDR1 SNHLY and CDR2 FYNNEI. The ends lost 8 bases at V and 2 bases at J; junction bases unmatched: 7. The DNA of the CDR3 is TGTGCCAGCTTTAAGGGGGCGCACACAGATACGCAGTATTTT. This gives the protein CASFKGAHTDTQYF.

This chain connects TRBV7-6 to TRBJ2-1, with 7 bases that match TRBD1. The J segment lost 3 bases and the V segment lost 5 bases, leaving 10 bases of the junction unmatched. The CDR3 sequence is 16 residues long. Germline CDR1 and CDR2: SGHVS and FNYEAQ. This CDR3 is CASSPRTGGHYNEQFF. The CDR3, as DNA: TGTGCCAGCAGCCCCCGGACAGGCGGTCACTACAATGAGCAGTTCTTC.

This sequence joins TRBV29-1 and TRBJ2-7, with TRBD2 as a possible D gene (5 bases). V was trimmed by 5 bases and J by 3 bases, leaving 11 bases between them. Germline CDR1 and CDR2: SQVTM and ANQGSEA. This CDR3 region has 12 residues. The CDR3 sequence: CSVSDSGYEQYF. DNA for the CDR3: TGCAGCGTTTCGGACTCAGGCTACGAGCAGTACTTC.

For the CDR3, the DNA is TGTGCCAGCAGTTTTGCGGGGCCAGCCTACGAGCAGTACTTC. Protein sequence: CASSFAGPAYEQYF. The chain has TRBV27 and TRBJ2-7; maybe TRBD2 (6 bases). This CDR3 region has 14 residues. Trimming shortened V by 3 bases and J by 2 bases, and 11 bases separated the two germline ends. The germline V gene has CDR1 MNHEY and CDR2 SMNVEV (reference sequence).

The gene calls are TRBV9 and TRBJ2-7, with TRBD2 matching over 7 bases. The V gene's germline CDR1 is SGDLS and CDR2 YYNGEE. The CDR3 consists of 14 residues. J lost 0 bases, V lost 4 bases, and 4 bases had no gene match. The CDR3 spells CASSSGGSSYEQYF. For the CDR3, the DNA is TGTGCCAGCAGCTCCGGGGGGAGCTCCTACGAGCAGTACTTC.

The rearrangement uses TRBV11-2 and TRBJ2-1; no firm D call. V lost 3 bases and J 7 bases, leaving 7 bases between the germline ends. The CDR3 spans 12 residues. Germline CDR1 and CDR2: SGHAT and FQNNGV. DNA for the CDR3: TGTGCCAGCAGCTTCGGAGCAAATGAGCAGTTCTTC. Translated: CASSFGANEQFF.

The V call is TRBV6-5, the J call TRBJ1-6; no clear D. V lost 5 bases and J 13 bases, leaving 15 bases between the germline ends. From germline, CDR1 is MNHEY and CDR2 SVGAGI. CDR3 size: 13 residues. CDR3 region: CASSESAGSPLHF. The CDR3 region has the DNA TGTGCCAGCAGTGAGTCGGCAGGATCGCCCCTCCACTTT.